This TCR beta chain was sequenced for a study of T cell changes during pregnancy in multiple sclerosis. Germline lookup yields CDR1 MNHEY and CDR2 SVGAGI. V lost 2 bases and J lost 2, with 8 bases in between. CDR3 length equals 14 residues. Sequencing was performed with immunoSEQ multiplex PCR; in TCRdb, only in-frame clones are kept and a portion is missing. The sample records some 60,000 clones, less than 90% being singletons. The source is a female donor with multiple sclerosis, enrolled in a pregnancy study. The chain uses TRBV6-5 and TRBJ2-3; D may be TRBD1 (5 bases). The specimen was CD4+ T cells from peripheral blood mononuclear cells, collected in the third trimester of pregnancy. CDR3 nucleotide sequence: TGTGCCAGCAGTTACGGACATCCCACAGATACGCAGTATTTT. Its protein product is CASSYGHPTDTQYF.